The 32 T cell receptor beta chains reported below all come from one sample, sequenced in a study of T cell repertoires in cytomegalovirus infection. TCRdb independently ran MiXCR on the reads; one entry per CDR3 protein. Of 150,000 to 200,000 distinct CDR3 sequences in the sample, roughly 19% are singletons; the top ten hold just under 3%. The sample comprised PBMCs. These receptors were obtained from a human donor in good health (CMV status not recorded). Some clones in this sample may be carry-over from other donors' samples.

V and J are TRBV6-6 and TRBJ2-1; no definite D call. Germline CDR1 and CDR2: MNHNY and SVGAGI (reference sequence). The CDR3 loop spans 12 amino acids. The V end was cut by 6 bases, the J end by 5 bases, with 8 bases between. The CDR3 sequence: CASRPIDNEQFF. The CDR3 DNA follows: TGTGCCAGCAGACCTATTGACAATGAGCAGTTCTTC.

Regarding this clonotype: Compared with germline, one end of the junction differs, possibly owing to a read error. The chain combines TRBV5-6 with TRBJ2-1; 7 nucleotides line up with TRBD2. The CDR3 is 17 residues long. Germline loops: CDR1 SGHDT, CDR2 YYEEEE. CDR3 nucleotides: TGTGCCAGCAGCTCCGGTGGTCGGGGGAGGGGTTCGGATGATCAGTTCTTC. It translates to CASSSGGRGRGSDDQFF.

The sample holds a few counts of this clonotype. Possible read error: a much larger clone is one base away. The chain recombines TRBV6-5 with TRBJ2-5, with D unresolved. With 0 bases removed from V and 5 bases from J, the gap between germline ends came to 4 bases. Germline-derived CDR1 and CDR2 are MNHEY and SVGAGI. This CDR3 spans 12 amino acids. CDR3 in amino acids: CASSYSQETQYF. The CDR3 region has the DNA TGTGCCAGCAGTTACTCGCAGGAGACCCAGTACTTC.

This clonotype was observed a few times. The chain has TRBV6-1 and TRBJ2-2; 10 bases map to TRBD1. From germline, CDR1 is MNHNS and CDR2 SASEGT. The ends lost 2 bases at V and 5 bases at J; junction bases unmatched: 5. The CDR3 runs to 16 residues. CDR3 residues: CASSEPGQGRTGELFF. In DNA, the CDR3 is TGTGCCAGCAGTGAACCGGGACAGGGGCGGACCGGGGAGCTGTTTTTT.

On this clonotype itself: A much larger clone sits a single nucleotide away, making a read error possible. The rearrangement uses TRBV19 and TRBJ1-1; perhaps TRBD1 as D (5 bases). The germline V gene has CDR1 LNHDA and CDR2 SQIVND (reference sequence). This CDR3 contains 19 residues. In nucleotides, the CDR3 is TGTGTCAGTACGTCGATTGGGGAGTGGGGGTTCAAAGGGGACACTGAAGCTTTCTTT. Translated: CVSTSIGEWGFKGDTEAFF.

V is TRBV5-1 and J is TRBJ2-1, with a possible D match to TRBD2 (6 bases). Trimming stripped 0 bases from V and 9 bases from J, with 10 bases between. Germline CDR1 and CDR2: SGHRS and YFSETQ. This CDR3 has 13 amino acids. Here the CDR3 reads CASSLAAGFEQFF. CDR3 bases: TGCGCCAGCAGCTTGGCGGCGGGGTTTGAGCAGTTCTTC. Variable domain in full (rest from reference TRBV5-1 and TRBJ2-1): KAGVTQTPRYLIKTRGQQVTLSCSPISGHRSVSWYQQTPGQGLQFLFEYFSETQRNKGNFPGRFSGRQFSNSRSEMNVSTLELGDSALYLCASSLAAGFEQFFGPGTRLTVL.

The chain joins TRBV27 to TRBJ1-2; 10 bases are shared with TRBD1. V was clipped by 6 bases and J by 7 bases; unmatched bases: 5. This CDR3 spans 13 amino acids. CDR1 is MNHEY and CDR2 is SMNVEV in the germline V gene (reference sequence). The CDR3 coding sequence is TGTGCCAGCAGCAGGACAGGGGGTAGTGGCTACACCTTC. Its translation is CASSRTGGSGYTF.

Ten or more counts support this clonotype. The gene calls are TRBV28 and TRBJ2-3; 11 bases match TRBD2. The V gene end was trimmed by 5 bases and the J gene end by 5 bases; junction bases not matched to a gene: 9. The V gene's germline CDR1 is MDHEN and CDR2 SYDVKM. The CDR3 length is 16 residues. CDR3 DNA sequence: TGTGCCAGCAGTGTTCCGGGACTAGCGGAGCGAGATACGCAGTATTTT. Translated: CASSVPGLAERDTQYF.

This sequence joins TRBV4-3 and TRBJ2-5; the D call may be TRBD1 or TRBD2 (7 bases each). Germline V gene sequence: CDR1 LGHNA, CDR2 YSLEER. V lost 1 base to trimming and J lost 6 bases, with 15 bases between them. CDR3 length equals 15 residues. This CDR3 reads CASSQVWEGAKTQYF. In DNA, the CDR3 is TGCGCCAGCAGCCAAGTTTGGGAGGGGGCAAAGACCCAGTACTTC.

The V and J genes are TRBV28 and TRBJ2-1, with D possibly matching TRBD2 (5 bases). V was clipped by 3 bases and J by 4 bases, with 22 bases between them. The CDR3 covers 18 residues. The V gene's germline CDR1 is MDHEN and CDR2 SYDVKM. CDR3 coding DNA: TGTGCCAGCAGTTTGCGGGCCAGTCCCAAACCGAGATACAATGAGCAGTTCTTC. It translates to CASSLRASPKPRYNEQFF.

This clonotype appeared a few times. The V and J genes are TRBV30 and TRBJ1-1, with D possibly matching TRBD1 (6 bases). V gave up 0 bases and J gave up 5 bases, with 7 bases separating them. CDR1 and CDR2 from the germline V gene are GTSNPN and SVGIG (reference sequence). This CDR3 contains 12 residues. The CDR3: CAWSVQGTEAFF. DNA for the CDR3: TGTGCCTGGAGTGTTCAGGGGACTGAAGCTTTCTTT.

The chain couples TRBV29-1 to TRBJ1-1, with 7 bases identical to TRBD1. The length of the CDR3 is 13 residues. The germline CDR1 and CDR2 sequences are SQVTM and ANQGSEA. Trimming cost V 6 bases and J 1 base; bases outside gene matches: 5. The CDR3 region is CSVNRGGNTEAFF. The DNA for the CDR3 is TGCAGCGTAAACAGGGGAGGGAACACTGAAGCTTTCTTT.

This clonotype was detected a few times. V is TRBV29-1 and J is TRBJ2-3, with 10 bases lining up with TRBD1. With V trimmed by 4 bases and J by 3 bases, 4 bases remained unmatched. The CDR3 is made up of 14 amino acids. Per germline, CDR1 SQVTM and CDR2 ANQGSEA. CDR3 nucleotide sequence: TGCAGCGTTGTAAGGGACAGGGGAACAGATACGCAGTATTTT. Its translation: CSVVRDRGTDTQYF.

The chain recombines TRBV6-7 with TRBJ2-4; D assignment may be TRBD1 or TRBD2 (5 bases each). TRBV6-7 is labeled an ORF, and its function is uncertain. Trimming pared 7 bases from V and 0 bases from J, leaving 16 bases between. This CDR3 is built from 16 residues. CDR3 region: CASTPGQGEAKNIQYF. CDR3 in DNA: TGTGCCAGCACCCCGGGGCAGGGTGAAGCCAAAAACATTCAGTACTTC.

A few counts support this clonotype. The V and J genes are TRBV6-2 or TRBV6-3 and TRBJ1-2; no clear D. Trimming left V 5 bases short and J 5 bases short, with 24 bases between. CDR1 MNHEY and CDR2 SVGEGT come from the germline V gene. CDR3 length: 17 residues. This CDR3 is CASSETLLKILLYGYTF. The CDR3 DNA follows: TGTGCCAGCAGTGAGACCCTGTTAAAGATTCTTCTATATGGCTACACCTTC.

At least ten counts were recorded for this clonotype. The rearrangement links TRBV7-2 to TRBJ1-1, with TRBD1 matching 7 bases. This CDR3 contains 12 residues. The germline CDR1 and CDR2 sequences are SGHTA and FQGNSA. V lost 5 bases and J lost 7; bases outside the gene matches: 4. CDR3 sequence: CASSRTGGEAFF. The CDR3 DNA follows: TGTGCCAGCAGCAGGACAGGAGGTGAAGCTTTCTTT.

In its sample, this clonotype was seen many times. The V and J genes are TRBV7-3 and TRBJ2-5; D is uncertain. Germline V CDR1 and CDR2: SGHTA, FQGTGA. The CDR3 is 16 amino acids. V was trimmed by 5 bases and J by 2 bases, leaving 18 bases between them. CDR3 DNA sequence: TGTGCCAGCAGCCCCGGAGCCAACCTGGGGCAAGAGACCCAGTACTTC. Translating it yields CASSPGANLGQETQYF.

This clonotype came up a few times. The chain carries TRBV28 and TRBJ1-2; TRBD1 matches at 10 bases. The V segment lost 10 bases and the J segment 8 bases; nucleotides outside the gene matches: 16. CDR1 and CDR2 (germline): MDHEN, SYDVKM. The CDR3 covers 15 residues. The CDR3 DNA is TGTGCCACCAGGGACAGGGGCGAACCCCTAAGGGGCTACACCTTC. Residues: CATRDRGEPLRGYTF.

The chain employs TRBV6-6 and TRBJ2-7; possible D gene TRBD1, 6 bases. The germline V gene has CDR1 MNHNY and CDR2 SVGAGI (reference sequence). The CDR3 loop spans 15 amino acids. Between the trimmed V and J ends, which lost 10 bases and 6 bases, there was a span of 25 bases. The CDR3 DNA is TGTGCCAACAAGGAAAAAGGGGACATCTTTCGCGAGCAGTACTTC. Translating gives CANKEKGDIFREQYF.

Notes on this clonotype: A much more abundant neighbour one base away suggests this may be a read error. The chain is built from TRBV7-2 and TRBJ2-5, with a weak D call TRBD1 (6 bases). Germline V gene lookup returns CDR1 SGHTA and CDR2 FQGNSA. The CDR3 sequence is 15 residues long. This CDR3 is CASSPQGGLGETQNF. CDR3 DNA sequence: TGTGCCAGCAGCCCACAGGGTGGGTTGGGAGAGACCCAGAACTTC.

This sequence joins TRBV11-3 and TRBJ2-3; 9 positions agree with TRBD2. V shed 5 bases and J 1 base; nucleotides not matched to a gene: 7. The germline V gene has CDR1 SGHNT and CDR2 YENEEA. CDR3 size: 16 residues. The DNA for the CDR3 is TGTGCCAGCAGCGATGGGACTAGCTTTGGCACAGATACGCAGTATTTT. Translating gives CASSDGTSFGTDTQYF.

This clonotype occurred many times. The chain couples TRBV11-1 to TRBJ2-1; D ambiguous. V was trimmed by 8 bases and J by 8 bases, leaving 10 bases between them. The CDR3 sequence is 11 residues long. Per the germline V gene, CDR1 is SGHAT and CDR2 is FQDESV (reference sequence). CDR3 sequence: CASSWDYEQFF. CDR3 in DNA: TGTGCCAGCTCCTGGGATTATGAGCAGTTCTTC. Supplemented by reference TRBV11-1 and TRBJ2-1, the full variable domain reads EAEVAQSPRYKITEKSQAVAFWCDPISGHATLYWYRQILGQGPELLVQFQDESVVDDSQLPKDRFSAERLKGVDSTLKIQPAELGDSAMYLCASSWDYEQFFGPGTRLTVL.

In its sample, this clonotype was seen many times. The CDR3 DNA sequence: TGTGCCAGCAGTAACAACTACGAGCAGTACTTC. It specifies CASSNNYEQYF. The V call is TRBV6-6, the J call TRBJ2-7; D gene unclear. Germline CDR1 MNHNY, CDR2 SVGAGI (reference sequence). Trimming shortened V by 5 bases and J by 3 bases, and 5 bases separated the two germline ends. The CDR3 is made up of 11 amino acids.

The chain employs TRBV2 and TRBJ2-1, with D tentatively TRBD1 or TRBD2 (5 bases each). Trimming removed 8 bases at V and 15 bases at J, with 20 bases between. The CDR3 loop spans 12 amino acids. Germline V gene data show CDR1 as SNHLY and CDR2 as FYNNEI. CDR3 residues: CASGDDSTRLFF. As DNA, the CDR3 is TGTGCCAGCGGGGACGACTCGACGAGACTGTTCTTC.

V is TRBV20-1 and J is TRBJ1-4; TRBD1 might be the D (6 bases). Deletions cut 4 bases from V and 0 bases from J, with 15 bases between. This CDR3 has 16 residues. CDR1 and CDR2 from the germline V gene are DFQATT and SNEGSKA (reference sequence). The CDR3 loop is CSATGLGGATNEKLFF. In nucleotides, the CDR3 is TGCAGTGCTACCGGCCTGGGGGGCGCAACTAATGAAAAACTGTTTTTT.

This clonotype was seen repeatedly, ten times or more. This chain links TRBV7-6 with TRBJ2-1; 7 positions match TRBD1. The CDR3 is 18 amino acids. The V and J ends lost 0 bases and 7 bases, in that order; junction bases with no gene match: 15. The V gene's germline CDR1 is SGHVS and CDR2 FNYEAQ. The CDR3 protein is CASSLASEQGLVRNEQFF. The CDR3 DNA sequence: TGTGCCAGCAGCTTAGCGTCCGAACAGGGGCTTGTTCGGAATGAGCAGTTCTTC. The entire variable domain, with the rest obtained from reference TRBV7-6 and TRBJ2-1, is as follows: GAGVSQSPRYKVTKRGQDVALRCDPISGHVSLYWYRQALGQGPEFLTYFNYEAQQDKSGLPNDRFSAERPEGSISTLTIQRTEQRDSAMYRCASSLASEQGLVRNEQFFGPGTRLTVL.

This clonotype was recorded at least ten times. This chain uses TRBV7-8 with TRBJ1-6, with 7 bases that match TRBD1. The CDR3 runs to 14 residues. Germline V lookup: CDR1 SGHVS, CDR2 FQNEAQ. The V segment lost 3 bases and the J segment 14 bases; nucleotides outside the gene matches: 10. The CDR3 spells CASSFSGQPSALHF. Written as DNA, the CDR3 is TGTGCCAGCAGCTTCTCGGGACAGCCTTCGGCCCTCCACTTT. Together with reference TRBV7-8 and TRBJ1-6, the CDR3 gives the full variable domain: GAGVSQSPRYKVAKRGQDVALRCDPISGHVSLFWYQQALGQGPEFLTYFQNEAQLDKSGLPSDRFFAERPEGSVSTLKIQRTQQEDSAVYLCASSFSGQPSALHFGNGTRLTVT.

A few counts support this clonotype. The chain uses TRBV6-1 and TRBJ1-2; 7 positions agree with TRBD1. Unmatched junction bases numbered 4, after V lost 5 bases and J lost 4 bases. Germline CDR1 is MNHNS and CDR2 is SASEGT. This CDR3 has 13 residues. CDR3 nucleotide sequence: TGTGCCAGCAGTCGGGACAGAACCTATGGCTACACCTTC. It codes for CASSRDRTYGYTF.

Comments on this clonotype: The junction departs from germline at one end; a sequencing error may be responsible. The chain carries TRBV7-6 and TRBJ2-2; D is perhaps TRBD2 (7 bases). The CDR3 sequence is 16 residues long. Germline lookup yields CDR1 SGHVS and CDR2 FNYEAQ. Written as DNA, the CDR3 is TGTGCTAGCAGCCGGTCTTGGGGGGGCCGGACCGGGGAGCTGTTTTTT. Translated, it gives CASSRSWGGRTGELFF. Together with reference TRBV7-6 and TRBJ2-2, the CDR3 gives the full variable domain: GAGVSQSPRYKVTKRGQDVALRCDPISGHVSLYWYRQALGQGPEFLTYFNYEAQQDKSGLPNDRFSAERPEGSISTLTIQRTEQRDSAMYRCASSRSWGGRTGELFFGEGSRLTVL.

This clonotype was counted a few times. The CDR3 here is CASRRPRDRGSYEQYF. The CDR3 region has the DNA TGTGCCAGCAGAAGACCCCGGGACAGGGGTTCCTACGAGCAGTACTTC. This chain links TRBV6-5 with TRBJ2-7; 10 bases are a match to TRBD1. The germline CDR1 and CDR2 sequences are MNHEY and SVGAGI. V shed 6 bases and J 1 base; nucleotides not matched to a gene: 9. The CDR3 sequence is 16 residues long.

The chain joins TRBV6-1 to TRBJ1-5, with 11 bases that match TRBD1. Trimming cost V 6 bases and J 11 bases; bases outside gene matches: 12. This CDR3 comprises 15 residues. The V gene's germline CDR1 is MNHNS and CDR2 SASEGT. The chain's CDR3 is CASSPRDRGGKAQHF. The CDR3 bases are TGTGCCAGCAGCCCCCGGGACAGGGGGGGTAAGGCCCAGCATTTT.

The CDR3 DNA follows: TGCGCCAGCAGCCCACCATGGGACAGGGACCGCGGGGCCTCCTACGAGCAGTACTTC. Translating gives CASSPPWDRDRGASYEQYF. The chain joins TRBV5-1 to TRBJ2-7; 9 nucleotides match TRBD1. The germline V gene encodes CDR1 SGHRS and CDR2 YFSETQ. The J segment lost 0 bases and the V segment lost 4 bases, leaving 17 bases of the junction unmatched. CDR3 length equals 19 residues. The variable domain in full, with the rest retrieved from reference TRBV5-1 and TRBJ2-7, is KAGVTQTPRYLIKTRGQQVTLSCSPISGHRSVSWYQQTPGQGLQFLFEYFSETQRNKGNFPGRFSGRQFSNSRSEMNVSTLELGDSALYLCASSPPWDRDRGASYEQYFGPGTRLTVT.